This T cell receptor (beta chain) is from a study of CD8+ T cells in alopecia areata. Extraction and reverse transcription of RNA yielded cDNA as the sequencing template. Method: immunoSEQ multiplex PCR; TCRdb's copy keeps in-frame clones and lacks some. The sample shows 180,000 or so clones, approximately 50% of them seen only once. This clone turned up a few times. Treatment: oral pan-JAK inhibitor, 5-10 mg twice daily. The sequences come from CD8+ T cells sorted from blood, collected at approximately week 52, from a patient treated with tofacitinib. The origin of this receptor is a human donor with alopecia areata.

DNA of the CDR3: TGTGCCAGCAGCGCAGCCGGTCGGGGGCCTGAGCAGTTCTTC. This codes for CASSAAGRGPEQFF. The chain couples TRBV9 to TRBJ2-1, with D possibly called TRBD1 or TRBD2 (6 bases each). Germline values: CDR1 SGDLS, CDR2 YYNGEE. Deletions cut 3 bases from V and 9 bases from J, with 16 bases between. The length of the CDR3 is 14 residues.